Below are 17 T cell receptor beta chains sequenced from a single sample in a study of blood T cell repertoires in COVID-19. Sequencing used immunoSEQ multiplex PCR; TCRdb keeps in-frame clones, though not all of them. The table shows about 100,000 clones, with less than 90% occurring only once. The sequencing sample was made of peripheral blood. The receptors stem from a man aged 30 to 39 in a cohort sampled during active COVID-19.

The chain recombines TRBV5-1 with TRBJ2-7, with 12 bases fitting TRBD1. The trim removed 4 bases at V and 2 bases at J, leaving 7 bases unmatched. Per germline, CDR1 SGHRS and CDR2 YFSETQ. CDR3 length: 16 residues. Here the CDR3 DNA reads TGCGCCAGCAGCCCGGGACAGGGGGCGGGAACCTACGAGCAGTACTTC. Protein sequence: CASSPGQGAGTYEQYF.

This chain joins TRBV18 and TRBJ2-2, with D possibly matching TRBD1 (6 bases). The V and J ends lost 5 bases and 1 base respectively, with 14 bases between them. There are 16 residues in the CDR3. Looked up from germline, CDR1 is KGHSH and CDR2 is LQKENI. This CDR3 reads CASSTDSPGNTGELFF. The DNA for the CDR3 is TGTGCCAGCTCAACGGACAGCCCCGGGAACACCGGGGAGCTGTTTTTT.

This chain uses TRBV30 with TRBJ1-2; D may be TRBD1 (6 bases). The CDR3 contains 14 residues. The germline gives CDR1 GTSNPN, CDR2 SVGIG (reference sequence). V was cut by 1 base and J by 8 bases, with 17 bases left in between. CDR3 sequence (DNA): TGTGCCTGGAGTGGGGCCGCAGGGGTTCACGGCTACACCTTC. Translation: CAWSGAAGVHGYTF.

This chain uses TRBV9 with TRBJ2-2, with 10 bases matching TRBD1. The germline gives CDR1 SGDLS, CDR2 YYNGEE. Trimming took 4 bases from V and 3 from J; bases not matched to a gene: 6. This CDR3 is 16 amino acids long. CDR3 residues: CASSPRQGADTGELFF. The CDR3 bases are TGTGCCAGCAGCCCAAGACAGGGGGCGGACACCGGGGAGCTGTTTTTT.

Worth noting for this clone: Sequence at one end of the junction differs from germline and may be a read error. For the CDR3, the DNA is TGTGCCAGCAGCCCAAACGAAATGACAGGGCCTGGCTCCTTC. This sequence encodes CASSPNEMTGPGSF. The chain uses TRBV6-6 and TRBJ1-2; 7 positions agree with TRBD1. CDR1 and CDR2 (germline): MNHNY, SVGAGI (reference sequence). The length of the CDR3 is 14 residues.

CDR3 sequence reads: CAWSTTGYGYEQYF. For the CDR3, the DNA is TGTGCCTGGAGTACCACAGGGTACGGTTACGAGCAGTACTTC. The chain combines TRBV30 with TRBJ2-7; D is perhaps TRBD1 (6 bases). The V end was cut by 2 bases, the J end by 4 bases, with 15 bases between. The CDR3 is 14 amino acids. CDR1 GTSNPN and CDR2 SVGIG come from the germline V gene (reference sequence).

The V gene is TRBV4-2, the J gene TRBJ2-7; 16 nucleotides agree with TRBD2. The germline gives CDR1 LGHNA, CDR2 YNFKEQ. J was trimmed by 7 bases and V by 4 bases; bases with no gene match: 16. The CDR3 is 19 residues long. CDR3 protein: CASSRAAFGTSGGAKEQYF. In DNA, the CDR3 is TGTGCCAGCAGCCGAGCGGCATTCGGGACTAGCGGGGGGGCGAAAGAGCAGTACTTC.

This clone occurred once. The CDR3: CAISEGELIPQFF. CDR3 in DNA: TGTGCCATCAGTGAGGGAGAACTCATACCCCAGTTCTTC. V usage is TRBV10-3 and J usage is TRBJ2-1; D remains ambiguous. Germline values: CDR1 ENHRY, CDR2 SYGVKD. Trimming took 2 bases from V and 13 from J, leaving 15 bases between them. The CDR3 length is 13 residues.

J is TRBJ2-5 and V is TRBV16; D is perhaps TRBD2 (6 bases). V gave up 8 bases and J gave up 2 bases, with 12 bases separating them. CDR1 is KGHSY, CDR2 FQNENV, per germline. This CDR3 is 13 amino acids long. The CDR3 nucleotides read TGTGCCAGCTACCGGGGGATACAAGAGACCCAGTACTTC. Translation gives CASYRGIQETQYF.

The chain links TRBV9 to TRBJ2-3, with 11 bases fitting TRBD2. Trimming at V came to 1 base and at J to 6 bases, leaving 1 base not matched to a gene. The CDR3 sequence is 14 residues long. From germline, CDR1 is SGDLS and CDR2 YYNGEE. The CDR3 is CASSVRTSGDTQYF. Here the CDR3 DNA reads TGTGCCAGCAGCGTAAGGACTAGCGGGGATACGCAGTATTTT.

V is TRBV5-4 and J is TRBJ1-2, with 7 bases identical to TRBD1. This CDR3 has 13 amino acids. Germline CDR1 SGHNT, CDR2 YYREEE (reference sequence). The junction had 7 bases not matched to a gene; V was cut back by 9 bases and J by 2 bases. CDR3 region: CATQMTGNYGYTF. CDR3 in DNA: TGTGCCACTCAGATGACAGGGAACTATGGCTACACCTTC.

The chain recombines TRBV7-2 with TRBJ2-2; 8 positions match TRBD1. Germline V gene data show CDR1 as SGHTA and CDR2 as FQGNSA. V shed 5 bases, J shed 8 bases, and the junction held 10 bases outside the gene matches. This CDR3 comprises 15 residues. The CDR3 DNA reads as TGTGCCAGCAGCACTTCGGACAGGGAACGGGGGGAGCTGTTTTTT. Protein: CASSTSDRERGELFF.

The V and J genes are TRBV28 and TRBJ1-1; D possibly corresponds to TRBD1 (5 bases). From germline, CDR1 is MDHEN and CDR2 SYDVKM. V lost 1 base to trimming and J lost 3 bases, with 18 bases between them. CDR3 length: 17 residues. The CDR3 sequence: CASSLFPGSGQHTEAFF. The CDR3 DNA reads TGTGCCAGCAGTTTATTCCCAGGGTCCGGTCAGCACACTGAAGCTTTCTTT.

V usage is TRBV5-1 and J usage is TRBJ1-1; 7 bases line up with TRBD1. Trimming took 4 bases from V and 4 from J; bases not matched to a gene: 7. CDR3 length: 14 residues. Germline V gives CDR1 SGHRS, CDR2 YFSETQ. CDR3 amino acids: CASSQTAGGTEAFF. DNA of the CDR3: TGCGCCAGCAGCCAGACTGCAGGGGGCACTGAAGCTTTCTTT.

This chain connects TRBV30 to TRBJ1-1; D unclear. Deletions cut 4 bases from V and 9 bases from J, with 9 bases between. Germline V gene lookup returns CDR1 GTSNPN and CDR2 SVGIG (reference sequence). The CDR3 is 10 residues long. CDR3 sequence (DNA): TGTGCCTGGATCGAGTTGAAAGCTTTCTTT. It is translated as CAWIELKAFF.

V and J are TRBV19 and TRBJ2-5; 7 bases are a match to TRBD2. The CDR3 is 15 amino acids. Trimming took 6 bases from V and 2 from J; bases not matched to a gene: 9. The germline gives CDR1 LNHDA, CDR2 SQIVND (reference sequence). The CDR3, as DNA: TGTGCCAGTAGCCCCGACCCCGGGGGGCAAGAGACCCAGTACTTC. The encoded protein is CASSPDPGGQETQYF.

The gene calls are TRBV28 and TRBJ2-2, with a weak D call TRBD1 (6 bases). CDR3 length: 17 residues. Germline V gives CDR1 MDHEN, CDR2 SYDVKM. V gave up 3 bases and J gave up 4 bases, with 18 bases separating them. The CDR3 spells CASSFQGLGVRTGELFF. In DNA, the CDR3 is TGTGCCAGCAGTTTTCAGGGGTTGGGGGTCCGCACCGGGGAGCTGTTTTTT.